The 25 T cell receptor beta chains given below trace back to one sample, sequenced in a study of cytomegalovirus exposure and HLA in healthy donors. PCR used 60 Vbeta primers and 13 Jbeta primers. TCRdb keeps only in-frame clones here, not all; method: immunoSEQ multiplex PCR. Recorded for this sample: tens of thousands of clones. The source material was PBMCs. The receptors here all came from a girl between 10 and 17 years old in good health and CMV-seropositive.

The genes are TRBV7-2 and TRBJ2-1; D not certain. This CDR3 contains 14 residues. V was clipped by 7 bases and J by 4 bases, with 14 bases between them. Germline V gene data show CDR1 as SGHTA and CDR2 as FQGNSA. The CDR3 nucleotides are TGTGCCAGCACGTTGCAAGTAACATACAATGAGCAGTTCTTC. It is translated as CASTLQVTYNEQFF.

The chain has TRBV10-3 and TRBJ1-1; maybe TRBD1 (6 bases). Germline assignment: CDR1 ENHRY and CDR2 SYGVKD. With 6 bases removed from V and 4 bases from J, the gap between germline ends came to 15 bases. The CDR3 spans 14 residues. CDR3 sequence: CAIRRDRSGTEAFF. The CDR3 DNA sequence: TGTGCCATCAGAAGAGACAGGTCGGGCACTGAAGCTTTCTTT.

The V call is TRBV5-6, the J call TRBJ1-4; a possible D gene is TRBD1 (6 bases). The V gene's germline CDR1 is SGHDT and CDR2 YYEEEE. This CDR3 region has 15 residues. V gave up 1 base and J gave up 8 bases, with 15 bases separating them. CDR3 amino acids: CASSLSPGEREKLFF. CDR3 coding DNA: TGTGCCAGCAGCTTGTCACCAGGGGAGCGGGAAAAACTGTTTTTT.

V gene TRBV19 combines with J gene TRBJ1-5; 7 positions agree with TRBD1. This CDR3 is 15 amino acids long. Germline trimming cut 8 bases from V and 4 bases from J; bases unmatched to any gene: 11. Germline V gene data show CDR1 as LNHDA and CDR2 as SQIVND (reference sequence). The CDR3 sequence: CASVVQGGGNQPQHF. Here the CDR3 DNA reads TGTGCCAGTGTTGTCCAGGGGGGTGGTAATCAGCCCCAGCATTTT.

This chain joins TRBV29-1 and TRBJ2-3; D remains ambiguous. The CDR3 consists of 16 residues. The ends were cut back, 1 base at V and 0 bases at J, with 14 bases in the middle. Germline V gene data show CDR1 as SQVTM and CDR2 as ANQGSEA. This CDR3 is CSVEGELGKSTDTQYF. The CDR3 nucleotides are TGCAGCGTTGAAGGAGAGCTCGGTAAGAGCACAGATACGCAGTATTTT.

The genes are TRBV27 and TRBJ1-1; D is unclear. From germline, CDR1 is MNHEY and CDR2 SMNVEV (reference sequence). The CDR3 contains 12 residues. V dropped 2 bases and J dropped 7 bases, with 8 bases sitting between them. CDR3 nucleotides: TGTGCCAGCAGTTTAATGGGCCGTGAAGCTTTCTTT. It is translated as CASSLMGREAFF.

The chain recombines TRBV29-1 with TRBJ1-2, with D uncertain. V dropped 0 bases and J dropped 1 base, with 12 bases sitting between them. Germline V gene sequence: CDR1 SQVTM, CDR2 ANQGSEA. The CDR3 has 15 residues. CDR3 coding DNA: TGCAGCGTTGAAGATCAATCGAGGGATAACTATGGCTACACCTTC. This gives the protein CSVEDQSRDNYGYTF.

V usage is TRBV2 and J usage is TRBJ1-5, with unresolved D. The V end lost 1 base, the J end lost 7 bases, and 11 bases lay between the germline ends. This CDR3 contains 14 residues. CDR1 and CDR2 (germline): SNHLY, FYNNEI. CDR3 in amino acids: CASSEGWSGQPQHF. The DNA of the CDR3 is TGTGCCAGCAGTGAAGGTTGGTCAGGACAGCCCCAGCATTTT.

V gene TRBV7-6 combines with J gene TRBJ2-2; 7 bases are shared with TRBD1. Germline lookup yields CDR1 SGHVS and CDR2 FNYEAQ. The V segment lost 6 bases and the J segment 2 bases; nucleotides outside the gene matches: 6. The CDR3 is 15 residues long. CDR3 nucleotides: TGTGCCAGCAGACAAAGACAGGGAAACACCGGGGAGCTGTTTTTT. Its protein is CASRQRQGNTGELFF.

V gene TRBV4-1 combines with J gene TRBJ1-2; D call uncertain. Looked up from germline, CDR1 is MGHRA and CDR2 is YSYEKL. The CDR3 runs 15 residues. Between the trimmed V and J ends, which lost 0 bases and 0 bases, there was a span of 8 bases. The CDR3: CASSQDHSSNYGYTF. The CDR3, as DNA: TGCGCCAGCAGCCAAGATCACAGCTCTAACTATGGCTACACCTTC.

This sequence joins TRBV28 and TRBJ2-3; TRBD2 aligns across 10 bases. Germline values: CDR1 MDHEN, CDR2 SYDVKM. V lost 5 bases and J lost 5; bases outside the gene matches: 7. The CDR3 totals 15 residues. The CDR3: CASSTSGELRDTQYF. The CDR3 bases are TGTGCCAGCAGTACTAGCGGGGAGTTGAGAGATACGCAGTATTTT.

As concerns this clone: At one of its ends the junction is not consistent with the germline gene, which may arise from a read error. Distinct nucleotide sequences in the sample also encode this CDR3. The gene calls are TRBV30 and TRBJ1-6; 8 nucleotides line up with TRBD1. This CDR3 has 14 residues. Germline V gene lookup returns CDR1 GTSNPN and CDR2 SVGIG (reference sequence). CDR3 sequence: CAWRQGSYNSPLHF. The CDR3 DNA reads TGTGCCTGGCGACAGGGGTCCTATAATTCACCCCTACACTTT.

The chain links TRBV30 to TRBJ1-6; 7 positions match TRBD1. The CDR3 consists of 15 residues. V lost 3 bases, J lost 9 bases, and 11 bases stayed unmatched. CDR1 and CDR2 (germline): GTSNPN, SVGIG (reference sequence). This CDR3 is CAWRTGLGEASPLHF. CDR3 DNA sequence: TGTGCCTGGAGGACAGGGCTAGGGGAAGCTTCACCCCTCCACTTT.

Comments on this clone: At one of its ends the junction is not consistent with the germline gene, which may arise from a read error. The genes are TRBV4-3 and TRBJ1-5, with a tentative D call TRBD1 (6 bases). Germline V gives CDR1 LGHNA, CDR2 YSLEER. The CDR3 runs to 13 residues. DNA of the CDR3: TGCGCCAGCAGCCAAGATAGGGACACTCCGATCGGTTTT. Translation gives CASSQDRDTPIGF.

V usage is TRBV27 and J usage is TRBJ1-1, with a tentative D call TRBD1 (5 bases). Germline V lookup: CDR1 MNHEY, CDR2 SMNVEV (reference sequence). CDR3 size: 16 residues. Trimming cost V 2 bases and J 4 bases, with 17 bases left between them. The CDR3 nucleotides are TGTGCCAGCAGTTTAGTGGGGGGTTCGTATAGCACTGAAGCTTTCTTT. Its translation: CASSLVGGSYSTEAFF.

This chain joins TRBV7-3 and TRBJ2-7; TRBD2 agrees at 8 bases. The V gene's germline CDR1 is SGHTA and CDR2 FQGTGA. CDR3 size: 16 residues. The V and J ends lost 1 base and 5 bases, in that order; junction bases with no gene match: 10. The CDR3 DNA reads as TGTGCCAGCAGCTTAAGCGGGGGGACGCAGGGCCACGAGCAGTACTTC. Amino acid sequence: CASSLSGGTQGHEQYF.

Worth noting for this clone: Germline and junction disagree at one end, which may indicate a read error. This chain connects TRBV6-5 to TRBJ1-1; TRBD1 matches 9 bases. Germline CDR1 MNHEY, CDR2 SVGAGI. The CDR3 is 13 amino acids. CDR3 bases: TGTGCCAGCGCGAACCAGGGACAGGGAGAAGATTTCTTT. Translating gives CASANQGQGEDFF.

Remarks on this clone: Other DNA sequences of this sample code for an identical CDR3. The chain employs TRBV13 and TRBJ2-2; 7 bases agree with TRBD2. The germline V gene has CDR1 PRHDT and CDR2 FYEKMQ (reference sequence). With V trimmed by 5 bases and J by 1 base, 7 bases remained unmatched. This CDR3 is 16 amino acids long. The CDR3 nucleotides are TGTGCCAGCAGCCCCCGACTAGCCAAGAACACCGGGGAGCTGTTTTTT. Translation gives CASSPRLAKNTGELFF.

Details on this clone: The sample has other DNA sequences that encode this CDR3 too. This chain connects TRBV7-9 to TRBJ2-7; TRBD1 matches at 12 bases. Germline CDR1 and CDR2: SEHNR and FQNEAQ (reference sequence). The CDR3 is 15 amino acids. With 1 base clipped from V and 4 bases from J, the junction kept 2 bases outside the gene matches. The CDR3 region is CASSLGDRGRYEQYF. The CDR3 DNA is TGTGCCAGCAGCTTAGGGGACAGGGGGCGTTACGAGCAGTACTTC.

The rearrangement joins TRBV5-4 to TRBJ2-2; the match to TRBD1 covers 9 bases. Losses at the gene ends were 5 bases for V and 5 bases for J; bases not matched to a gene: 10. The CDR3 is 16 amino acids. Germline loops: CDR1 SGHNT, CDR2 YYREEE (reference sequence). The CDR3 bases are TGTGCCAGCAGTAGGAAACAGGGGGCGGGGACCGGGGAGCTGTTTTTT. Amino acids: CASSRKQGAGTGELFF.

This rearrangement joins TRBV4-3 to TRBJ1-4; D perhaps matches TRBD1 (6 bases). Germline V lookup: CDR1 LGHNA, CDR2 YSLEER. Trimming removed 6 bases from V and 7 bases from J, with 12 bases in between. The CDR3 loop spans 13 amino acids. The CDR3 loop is CASSRDMVEKLFF. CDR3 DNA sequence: TGCGCCAGCAGTCGGGACATGGTTGAAAAACTGTTTTTT.

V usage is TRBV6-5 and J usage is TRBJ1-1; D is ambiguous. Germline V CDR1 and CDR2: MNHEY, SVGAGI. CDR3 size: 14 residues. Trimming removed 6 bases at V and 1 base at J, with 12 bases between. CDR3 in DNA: TGTGCCAGCAGCCTCGGTTACGGGAACACTGAAGCTTTCTTT. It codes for CASSLGYGNTEAFF.

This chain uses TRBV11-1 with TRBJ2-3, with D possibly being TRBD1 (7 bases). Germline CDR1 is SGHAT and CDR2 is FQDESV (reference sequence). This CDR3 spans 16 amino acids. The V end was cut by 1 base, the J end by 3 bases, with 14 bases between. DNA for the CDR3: TGTGCCAGCAGCTTAGAGGCAGGGGGGTTGACAGATACGCAGTATTTT. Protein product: CASSLEAGGLTDTQYF.

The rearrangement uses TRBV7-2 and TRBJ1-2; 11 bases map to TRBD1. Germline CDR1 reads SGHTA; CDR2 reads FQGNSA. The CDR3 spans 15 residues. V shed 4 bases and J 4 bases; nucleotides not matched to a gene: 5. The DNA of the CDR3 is TGTGCCAGCAGCTCGGGACAGGGGGTTACCTATGGCTACACCTTC. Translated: CASSSGQGVTYGYTF.

The CDR3, as DNA: TGTGCCAGCAGCCAAGCCCGGGATGGCGATGAGCAGTTCTTC. It yields the protein CASSQARDGDEQFF. V and J are TRBV14 and TRBJ2-1, with D possibly TRBD2 on 5 matching bases. The CDR3 spans 14 residues. V was cut by 1 base and J by 8 bases, with 12 bases left in between. The V gene's germline CDR1 is SGHDN and CDR2 FVKESK. Drawing the rest from reference TRBV14 and TRBJ2-1, the complete variable domain is EAGVTQFPSHSVIEKGQTVTLRCDPISGHDNLYWYRRVMGKEIKFLLHFVKESKQDESGMPNNRFLAERTGGTYSTLKVQPAELEDSGVYFCASSQARDGDEQFFGPGTRLTVL.